The entry below describes one T cell receptor (beta chain). The germline V gene has CDR1 LNHDA and CDR2 SQIVND (reference sequence). Trimming removed 7 bases at V and 3 bases at J, with 7 bases between. The CDR3 spans 12 residues. Authors' analysis steps: Using reference gene primer amplification, nucleated cell counts were estimated. Libraries were prepared by immunoSEQ multiplex PCR; TCRdb keeps only in-frame clonotypes and omits some of them. V and J calls and clone size are those listed in that table; D and trimming were worked out from the DNA. Of fewer than 450,000 clones in the sample, 88% were seen once. The data were obtained in a study of blood T cell repertoires in COVID-19. Recruitment covered about two dozen US areas and drew participants whose ages spanned roughly 18 to 100 years. The study assigned cohorts using participant-reported clinical history.

The sequenced material came from PBMCs or T cells enriched from blood (not recorded which). The origin of this receptor is a woman between 40 and 50 years old with acute COVID-19. V usage is TRBV19 and J usage is TRBJ1-5; perhaps TRBD1 as D (5 bases). The CDR3 nucleotides read TGTGCCAGTACAGGGTACAATCAGCCCCAGCATTTT. Translation: CASTGYNQPQHF.